This T cell receptor (beta chain) derives from a study of cytomegalovirus exposure and HLA in healthy donors. General study findings and limits: Most TCR beta V segments were productive about 87% or about 30% of the time in an earlier analysis. The study designated 150 or so TCR beta chains cytomegalovirus-associated. Reportedly, fewer N-insertions than the approximately 700-donor mean appeared in an Asian-associated ancestry cluster in a later analysis.

Regarding this clone: Its antigen is unidentified.

The CDR3 totals 14 residues. With 6 bases removed from V and 8 bases from J, the gap between germline ends came to 16 bases. The germline V gene encodes CDR1 MNHEY and CDR2 SVGAGI. Healthy bone marrow donors made up the cohort. This PCR relied on a set of 60 Vbeta primers and 13 Jbeta primers. Clones were sequenced by immunoSEQ multiplex PCR, and TCRdb holds only the in-frame ones, with some missing. The table records over 110,000 clones, 75% to 85% of them present only once. The sequenced sample was PBMCs. V and J are TRBV6-5 and TRBJ2-2, with D perhaps TRBD2 (5 bases). The sequence was obtained from a woman in her thirties or forties in good health and CMV-seropositive. CDR3 nucleotides: TGTGCCAGCAGCACGGACTCCCGGAGGGGGGAGCTGTTTTTT. Its translation is CASSTDSRRGELFF.